The source of this TCR beta chain is a study of blood T cells in healthy people across ages. Study-wide results and limits: Donor CMV status was unknown, possibly confounding expanded clonotype changes. In older individuals, TCR beta diversity per million T cells was lower, falling roughly linearly with age.

Only a few counts were recorded for this clonotype. The antigen remains unidentified. CDR1 and CDR2 from the germline V gene are SGHTA and FQGNSA. The CDR3 is made up of 15 amino acids. The V end lost 5 bases, the J end lost 3 bases, and 14 bases lay between the germline ends. Primers used in a second PCR of roughly 6 to 11 cycles were a sample-barcoded 5' primer and a J-beta primer mix. Each cDNA molecule carried a tag from a template-switch adaptor that contained 12 random nucleotides. TCRdb re-derived calls from the 5' RACE reads in MiXCR, one entry per CDR3 protein. The top ten clones hold roughly 22% of a sample with roughly 800,000 distinct CDR3 sequences, 58% of them seen once. Roughly 9.2 milliliters of peripheral blood were drawn from each donor into EDTA-treated tubes.

V gene TRBV7-2 combines with J gene TRBJ1-5; the D gene is possibly TRBD1 (6 bases). The source of this sequence is a young man in good health. The source material was blood. The CDR3 spells CASSPTGTYNQPQHF. In DNA, the CDR3 is TGTGCCAGCAGCCCCACAGGGACCTACAATCAGCCCCAGCATTTT. The full variable domain, in which reference TRBV7-2 and TRBJ1-5 provide the parts outside the CDR3, is GAGVSQSPSNKVTEKGKDVELRCDPISGHTALYWYRQSLGQGLEFLIYFQGNSAPDKSGLPSDRFSAERTGGSVSTLTIQRTQQEDSAVYLCASSPTGTYNQPQHFGDGTRLSIL.